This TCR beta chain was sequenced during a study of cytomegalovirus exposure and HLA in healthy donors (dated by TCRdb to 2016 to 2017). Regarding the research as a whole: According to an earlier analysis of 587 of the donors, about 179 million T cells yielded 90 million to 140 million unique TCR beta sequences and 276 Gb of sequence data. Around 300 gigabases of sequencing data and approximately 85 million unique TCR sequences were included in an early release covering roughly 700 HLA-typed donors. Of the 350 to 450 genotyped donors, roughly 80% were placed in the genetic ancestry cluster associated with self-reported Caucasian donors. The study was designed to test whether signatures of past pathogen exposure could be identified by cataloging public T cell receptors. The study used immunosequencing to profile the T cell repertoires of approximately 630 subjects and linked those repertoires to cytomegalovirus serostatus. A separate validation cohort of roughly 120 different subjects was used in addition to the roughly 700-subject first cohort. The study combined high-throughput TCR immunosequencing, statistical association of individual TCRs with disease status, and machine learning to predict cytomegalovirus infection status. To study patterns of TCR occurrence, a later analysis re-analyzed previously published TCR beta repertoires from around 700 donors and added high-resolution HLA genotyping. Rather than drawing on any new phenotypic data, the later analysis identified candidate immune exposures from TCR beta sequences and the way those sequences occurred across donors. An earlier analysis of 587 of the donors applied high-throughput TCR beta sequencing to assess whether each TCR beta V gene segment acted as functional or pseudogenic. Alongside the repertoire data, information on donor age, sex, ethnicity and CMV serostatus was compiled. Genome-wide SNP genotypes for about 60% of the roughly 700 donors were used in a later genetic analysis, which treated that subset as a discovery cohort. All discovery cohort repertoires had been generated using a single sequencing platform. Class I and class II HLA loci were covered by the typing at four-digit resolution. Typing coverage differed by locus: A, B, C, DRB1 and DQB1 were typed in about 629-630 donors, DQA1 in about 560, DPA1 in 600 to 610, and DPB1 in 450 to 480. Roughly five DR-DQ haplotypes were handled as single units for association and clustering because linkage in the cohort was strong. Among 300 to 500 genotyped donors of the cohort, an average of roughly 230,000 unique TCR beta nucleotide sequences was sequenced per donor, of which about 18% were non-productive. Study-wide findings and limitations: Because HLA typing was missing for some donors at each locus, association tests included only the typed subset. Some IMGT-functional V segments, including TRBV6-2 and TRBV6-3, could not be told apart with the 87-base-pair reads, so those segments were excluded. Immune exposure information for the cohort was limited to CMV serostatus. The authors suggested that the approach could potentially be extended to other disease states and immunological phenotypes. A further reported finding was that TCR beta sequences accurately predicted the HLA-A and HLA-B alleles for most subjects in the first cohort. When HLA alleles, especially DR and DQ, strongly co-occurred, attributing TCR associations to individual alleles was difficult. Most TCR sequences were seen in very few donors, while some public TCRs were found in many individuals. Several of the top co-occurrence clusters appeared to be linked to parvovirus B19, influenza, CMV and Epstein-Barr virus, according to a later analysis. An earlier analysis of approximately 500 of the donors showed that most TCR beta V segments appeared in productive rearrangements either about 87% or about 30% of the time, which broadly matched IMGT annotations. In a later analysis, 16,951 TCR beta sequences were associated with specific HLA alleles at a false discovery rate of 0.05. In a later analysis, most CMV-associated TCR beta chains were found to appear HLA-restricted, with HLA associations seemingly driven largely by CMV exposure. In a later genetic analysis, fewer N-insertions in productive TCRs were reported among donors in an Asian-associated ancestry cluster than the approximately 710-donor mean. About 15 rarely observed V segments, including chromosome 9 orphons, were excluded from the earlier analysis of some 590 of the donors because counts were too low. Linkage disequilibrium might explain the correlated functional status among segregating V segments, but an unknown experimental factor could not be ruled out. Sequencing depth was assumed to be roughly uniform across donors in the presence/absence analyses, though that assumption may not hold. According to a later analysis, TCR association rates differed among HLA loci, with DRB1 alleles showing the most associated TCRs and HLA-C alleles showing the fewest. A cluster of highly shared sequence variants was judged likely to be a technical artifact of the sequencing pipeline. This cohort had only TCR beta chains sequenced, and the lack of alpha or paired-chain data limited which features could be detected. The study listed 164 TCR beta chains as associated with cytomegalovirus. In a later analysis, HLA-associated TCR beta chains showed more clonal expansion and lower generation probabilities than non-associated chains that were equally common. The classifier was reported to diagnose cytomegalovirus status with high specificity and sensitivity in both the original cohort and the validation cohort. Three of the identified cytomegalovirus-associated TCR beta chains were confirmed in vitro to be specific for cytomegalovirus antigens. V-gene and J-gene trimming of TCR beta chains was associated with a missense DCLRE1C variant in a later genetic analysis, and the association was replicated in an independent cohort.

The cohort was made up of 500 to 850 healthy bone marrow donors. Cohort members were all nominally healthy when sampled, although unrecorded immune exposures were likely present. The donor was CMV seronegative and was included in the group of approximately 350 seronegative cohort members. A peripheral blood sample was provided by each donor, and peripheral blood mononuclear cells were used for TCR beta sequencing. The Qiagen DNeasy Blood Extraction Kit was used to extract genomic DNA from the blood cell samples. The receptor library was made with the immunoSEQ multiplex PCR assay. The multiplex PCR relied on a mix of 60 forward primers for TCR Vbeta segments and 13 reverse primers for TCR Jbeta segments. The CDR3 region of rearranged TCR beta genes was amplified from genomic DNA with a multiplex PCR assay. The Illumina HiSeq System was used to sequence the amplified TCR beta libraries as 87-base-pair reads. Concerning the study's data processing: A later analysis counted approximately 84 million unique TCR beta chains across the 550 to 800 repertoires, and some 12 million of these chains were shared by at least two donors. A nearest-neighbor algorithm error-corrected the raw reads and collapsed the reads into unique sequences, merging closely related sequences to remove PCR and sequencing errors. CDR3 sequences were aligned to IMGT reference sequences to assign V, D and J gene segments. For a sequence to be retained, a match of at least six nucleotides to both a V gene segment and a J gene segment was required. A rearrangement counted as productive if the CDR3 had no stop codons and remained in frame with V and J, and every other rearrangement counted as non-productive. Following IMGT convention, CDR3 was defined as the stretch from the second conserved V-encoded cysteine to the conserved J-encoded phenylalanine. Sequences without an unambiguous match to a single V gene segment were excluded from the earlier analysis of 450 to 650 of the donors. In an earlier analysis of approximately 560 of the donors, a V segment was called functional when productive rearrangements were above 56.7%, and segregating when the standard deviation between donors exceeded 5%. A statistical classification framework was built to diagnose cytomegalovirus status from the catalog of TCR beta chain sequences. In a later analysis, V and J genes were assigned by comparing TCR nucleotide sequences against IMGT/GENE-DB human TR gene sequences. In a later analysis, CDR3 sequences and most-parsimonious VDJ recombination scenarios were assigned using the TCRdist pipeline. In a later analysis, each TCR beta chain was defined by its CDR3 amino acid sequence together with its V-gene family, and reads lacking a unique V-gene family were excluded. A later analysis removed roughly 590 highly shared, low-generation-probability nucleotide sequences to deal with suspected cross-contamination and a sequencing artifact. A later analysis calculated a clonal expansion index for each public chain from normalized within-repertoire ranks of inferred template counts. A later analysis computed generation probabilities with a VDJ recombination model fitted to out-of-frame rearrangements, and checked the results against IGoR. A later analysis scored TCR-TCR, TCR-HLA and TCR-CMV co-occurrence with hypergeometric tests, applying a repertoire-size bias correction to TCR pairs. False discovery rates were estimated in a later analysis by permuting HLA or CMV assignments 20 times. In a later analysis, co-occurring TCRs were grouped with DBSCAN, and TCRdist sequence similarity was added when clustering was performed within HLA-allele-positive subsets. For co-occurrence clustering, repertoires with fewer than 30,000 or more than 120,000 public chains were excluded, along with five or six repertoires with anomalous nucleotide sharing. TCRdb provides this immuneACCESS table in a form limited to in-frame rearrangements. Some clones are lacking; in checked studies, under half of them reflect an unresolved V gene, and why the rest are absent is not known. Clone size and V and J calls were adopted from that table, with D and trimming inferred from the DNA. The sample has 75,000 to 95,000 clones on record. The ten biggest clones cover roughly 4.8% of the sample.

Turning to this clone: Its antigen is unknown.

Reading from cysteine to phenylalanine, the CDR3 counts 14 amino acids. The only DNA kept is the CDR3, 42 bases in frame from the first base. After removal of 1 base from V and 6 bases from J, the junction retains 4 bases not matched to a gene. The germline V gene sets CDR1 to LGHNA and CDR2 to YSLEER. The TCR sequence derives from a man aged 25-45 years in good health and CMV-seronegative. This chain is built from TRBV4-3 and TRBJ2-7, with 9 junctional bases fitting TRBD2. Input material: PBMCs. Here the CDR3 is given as CASSQVSGSGEQYF. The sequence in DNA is TGCGCCAGCAGCCAAGTTAGCGGGAGTGGCGAGCAGTACTTC.